The clone carrying this TCR beta chain came up a few times. This CDR3 is built from 16 residues. Losses at the gene ends were 0 bases for V and 3 bases for J; bases not matched to a gene: 5. In germline, CDR1 is LNHDA, CDR2 SQIVND (reference sequence). The data originate from a study of neoadjuvant anti-PD-1 for oral cavity cancer. The table came from immunoSEQ multiplex PCR; TCRdb's copy has only in-frame clones and leaves some out. The sample lists about 14,000 clones, roughly 70% occurring once. The time point was: after neoadjuvant nivolumab, at surgical resection. The gene calls are TRBV19 and TRBJ2-1; 7 bases line up with TRBD2. The TCR originated in a person aged 40 to 85 with oral cavity squamous cell carcinoma. Source: PBMCs, taken after nivolumab (anti-PD-1) treatment. The CDR3 loop is CASSIDAAGNYNEQFF. For the CDR3, the DNA is TGTGCCAGTAGTATAGACGCAGCGGGAAACTACAATGAGCAGTTCTTC.